A single sample gave rise to the 23 T cell receptor beta chains below, sequenced in a study of OX40 agonist ivuxolimab in advanced cancers. The library was prepared using the immunoSEQ multiplex PCR assay. TCRdb obtained this table from immuneACCESS and retained in-frame rearrangements with V and J assigned. These tables miss some clones; where compared with another copy, unresolved V genes account for less than half of the shortfall, and the remainder is unexplained. The sample records about 50,000 clones, 70% to 90% of which are singletons. Approximately 0.61% of the sample is in the top ten clones. The sample here was CD4+ or CD8+ T cells sorted from blood, taken in a trial of the OX40 agonist ivuxolimab. These receptor sequences come from an adult with an advanced solid tumor such as melanoma, head and neck, liver or kidney cancer.

The chain joins TRBV2 to TRBJ2-5, with a weak D call TRBD1 (6 bases). The V gene's germline CDR1 is SNHLY and CDR2 FYNNEI. With 10 bases removed from V and 5 bases from J, the gap between germline ends came to 17 bases. There are 13 residues in the CDR3. The CDR3 DNA reads TGTGCCACCTTACAGGGTTGGGAGGAGACCCAGTACTTC. It codes for CATLQGWEETQYF.

The V call is TRBV6-1, the J call TRBJ2-2; no clear D gene. Trimming removed 4 bases at V and 6 bases at J, with 12 bases between. This CDR3 contains 14 residues. Germline CDR1 reads MNHNS; CDR2 reads SASEGT. The CDR3 DNA reads TGTGCCAGCAGTGCGGGCACCCGGGCCGGGGAGCTGTTTTTT. The encoded protein is CASSAGTRAGELFF.

The chain joins TRBV19 to TRBJ2-7; TRBD2 agrees at 11 bases. The CDR3 has 15 amino acids. After removal of 3 bases from V and 2 bases from J, the junction contained 3 bases not matched to a gene. Germline values: CDR1 LNHDA, CDR2 SQIVND (reference sequence). As DNA, the CDR3 is TGTGCCAGTAGTATTAGCGGGAGGGTCACCTACGAGCAGTACTTC. Translated, it gives CASSISGRVTYEQYF.

The V and J genes are TRBV5-1 and TRBJ2-6; unclear D gene. This CDR3 has 15 amino acids. V lost 1 base, J lost 3 bases, and 8 bases lay in between. The germline gives CDR1 SGHRS, CDR2 YFSETQ. This CDR3 is CASSLSGVGANVLTF. The CDR3 DNA reads as TGCGCCAGCAGCTTGTCAGGAGTTGGGGCCAACGTCCTGACTTTC.

The chain links TRBV2 to TRBJ2-7; 7 positions match TRBD2. Trimming removed 6 bases from V and 5 bases from J; junction bases left unmatched: 4. This CDR3 has 12 amino acids. CDR1 SNHLY and CDR2 FYNNEI come from the germline V gene. The CDR3 loop is CASRGGSHEQYF. For the CDR3, the DNA is TGTGCCAGCAGGGGAGGGTCCCACGAGCAGTACTTC.

This chain uses TRBV21-1 with TRBJ2-4; the table's D call, TRBD2, was not checked against the DNA. TRBV21-1 is an annotated pseudogene. The CDR3 is 15 residues long. CDR3 amino acids: CASSSDEGVLNIQYF. CDR3 DNA sequence: TGTGCCAGCAGCTCCGACGAGGGTGTATTGAACATTCAGTACTTC.

This rearrangement joins TRBV7-9 to TRBJ2-5; the D gene is possibly TRBD1 (6 bases). The CDR3 is 13 amino acids. The V gene lost 2 bases and the J gene lost 6 bases, with 10 bases spanning the gap. Germline V gene sequence: CDR1 SEHNR, CDR2 FQNEAQ (reference sequence). CDR3 in amino acids: CASSLLGGQTQYF. The DNA of the CDR3 is TGTGCCAGCAGCTTACTTGGGGGCCAGACCCAGTACTTC.

The CDR3 DNA follows: TGTGCCAGCAGTCCCCGACCGAATCCGGGGGTAAAACTGTTTTTT. As protein: CASSPRPNPGVKLFF. This rearrangement joins TRBV28 to TRBJ1-4; TRBD1 might be the D (5 bases). CDR3 length: 15 amino acids. The V and J ends lost 5 bases and 10 bases respectively, with 20 bases between them. The germline V gene encodes CDR1 MDHEN and CDR2 SYDVKM.

The rearrangement uses TRBV29-1 and TRBJ2-5; the D gene is possibly TRBD1 (6 bases). Looked up from germline, CDR1 is SQVTM and CDR2 is ANQGSEA. This CDR3 has 14 residues. Trimming pared 7 bases from V and 5 bases from J, leaving 20 bases between. The CDR3 sequence is CSAEGVQAGETQYF. The CDR3 DNA sequence: TGCAGCGCCGAGGGGGTGCAGGCAGGGGAGACCCAGTACTTC. The complete variable domain, with remaining parts taken from reference TRBV29-1 and TRBJ2-5, reads SAVISQKPSRDICQRGTSLTIQCQVDSQVTMMFWYRQQPGQSLTLIATANQGSEATYESGFVIDKFPISRPNLTFSTLTVSNMSPEDSSIYLCSAEGVQAGETQYFGPGTRLLVL.

The V call is TRBV13, the J call TRBJ2-3; 10 nucleotides agree with TRBD2. CDR1 PRHDT and CDR2 FYEKMQ come from the germline V gene (reference sequence). CDR3 length: 19 amino acids. Unmatched junction bases numbered 14, after V lost 5 bases and J lost 0 bases. The CDR3 here is CASSLLAGEGAFSTDTQYF. The CDR3 nucleotides read TGTGCCAGCAGCCTTCTAGCGGGAGAAGGGGCGTTTAGCACAGATACGCAGTATTTT.

This clone was seen just once. V usage is TRBV10-2 and J usage is TRBJ2-7; D uncertain. The V end lost 0 bases, the J end lost 1 base, and 7 bases lay between the germline ends. The CDR3 runs 14 residues. Per germline, CDR1 WSHSY and CDR2 SAAADI. CDR3 sequence: CASSESGRSYEQYF. CDR3 nucleotide sequence: TGCGCCAGCAGTGAGTCGGGTAGGTCCTACGAGCAGTACTTC.

V and J are TRBV28 and TRBJ2-7; 8 nucleotides agree with TRBD2. J gave up 3 bases and V 4 bases, and 14 bases lay outside the gene matches. Germline V CDR1 and CDR2: MDHEN, SYDVKM. There are 17 residues in the CDR3. CDR3 nucleotides: TGTGCCAGCAGTTCATGGACTAGCATTCCGCCATACTACGAGCAGTACTTC. It is translated as CASSSWTSIPPYYEQYF. The full variable domain, rest sourced from reference TRBV28 and TRBJ2-7, is DVKVTQSSRYLVKRTGEKVFLECVQDMDHENMFWYRQDPGLGLRLIYFSYDVKMKEKGDIPEGYSVSREKKERFSLILESASTNQTSMYLCASSSWTSIPPYYEQYFGPGTRLTVT.

The genes are TRBV18 and TRBJ2-5; 7 nucleotides line up with TRBD1. The CDR3 is made up of 13 amino acids. V gave up 6 bases and J gave up 4 bases; unmatched junction bases: 5. The germline V gene has CDR1 KGHSH and CDR2 LQKENI. CDR3 in amino acids: CASSLQGRETQYF. CDR3 in DNA: TGTGCCAGCTCCCTACAGGGGAGAGAGACCCAGTACTTC.

The DNA for the CDR3 is TGTGCCAGCAGCTTAAGGGGACTAGCGAATGAGCAGTTCTTC. Translating gives CASSLRGLANEQFF. The V call is TRBV7-3, the J call TRBJ2-1, with 10 bases matching TRBD2. This CDR3 is 14 amino acids long. Germline assignment: CDR1 SGHTA and CDR2 FQGTGA. V lost 1 base to trimming and J lost 7 bases; unmatched junction nucleotides: 1. Looking up the rest from reference TRBV7-3 and TRBJ2-1 gives the full variable domain: GAGVSQTPSNKVTEKGKYVELRCDPISGHTALYWYRQSLGQGPEFLIYFQGTGAADDSGLPNDRFFAVRPEGSVSTLKIQRTERGDSAVYLCASSLRGLANEQFFGPGTRLTVL.

The chain is built from TRBV5-1 and TRBJ2-7; D is uncertain. The germline V gene has CDR1 SGHRS and CDR2 YFSETQ. Trimming took 0 bases from V and 2 from J, leaving 9 bases between them. The CDR3 runs 14 residues. This chain's CDR3 is CASSLVQRPYEQYF. For the CDR3, the DNA is TGCGCCAGCAGCTTGGTCCAGCGCCCCTACGAGCAGTACTTC.

The rearrangement links TRBV2 to TRBJ2-5; 14 bases align to TRBD2. This CDR3 spans 18 amino acids. V was clipped by 8 bases and J by 4 bases; unmatched bases: 15. Germline CDR1 and CDR2: SNHLY and FYNNEI. Written as DNA, the CDR3 is TGTGCCAGCCGCGGGGGGCTGGGACTAGCGGGGGCGTCAGAGACCCAGTACTTC. Its translation is CASRGGLGLAGASETQYF. Full variable domain (outside the CDR3, taken from reference TRBV2 and TRBJ2-5): EPEVTQTPSHQVTQMGQEVILRCVPISNHLYFYWYRQILGQKVEFLVSFYNNEISEKSEIFDDQFSVERPDGSNFTLKIRSTKLEDSAMYFCASRGGLGLAGASETQYFGPGTRLLVL.

The gene calls are TRBV6-5 and TRBJ2-7, with 8 bases matching TRBD1. The CDR3 sequence is 15 residues long. CDR1 is MNHEY and CDR2 is SVGAGI in the germline V gene. The J segment lost 5 bases and the V segment lost 0 bases, leaving 6 bases of the junction unmatched. The CDR3 loop is CASSYSNGQGNEQYF. The CDR3 DNA reads as TGTGCCAGCAGTTACTCGAACGGACAGGGAAACGAGCAGTACTTC.

The CDR3: CASSLALASGYNEQFF. CDR3 nucleotide sequence: TGTGCCAGCAGCTTAGCCTTGGCTAGCGGCTACAATGAGCAGTTCTTC. The chain combines TRBV11-3 with TRBJ2-1, with 7 positions matching TRBD2. J gave up 3 bases and V 1 base, and 6 bases lay outside the gene matches. The CDR3 contains 16 residues. Germline assignment: CDR1 SGHNT and CDR2 YENEEA.

This chain uses TRBV15 with TRBJ2-7, with D possibly TRBD2 on 6 matching bases. Per the germline V gene, CDR1 is LNHNV and CDR2 is YYDKDF (reference sequence). V dropped 1 base and J dropped 3 bases, with 13 bases sitting between them. This CDR3 has 15 residues. The DNA of the CDR3 is TGTGCCACCAGCAGAGGGGGTGGGACTGACTACGAGCAGTACTTC. Translation gives CATSRGGGTDYEQYF.

The chain couples TRBV7-9 to TRBJ1-1; tentatively, D is TRBD1 (6 bases). V was clipped by 5 bases and J by 0 bases, with 16 bases between them. Germline CDR1 SEHNR, CDR2 FQNEAQ (reference sequence). The CDR3 has 16 residues. Here the CDR3 DNA reads TGTGCCAGCAGCCCACGACAGGTTAACGTGAACACTGAAGCTTTCTTT. Its protein product is CASSPRQVNVNTEAFF.

This clone appeared a few times. The rearrangement joins TRBV27 to TRBJ2-1, with TRBD2 identical over 11 bases. Germline V CDR1 and CDR2: MNHEY, SMNVEV (reference sequence). The V and J ends lost 2 bases and 4 bases, in that order; junction bases with no gene match: 7. The CDR3 has 17 amino acids. In DNA form, the CDR3 reads TGTGCCAGCAGTTTAGTGGGACTAGCGGCCGGGTACAATGAGCAGTTCTTC. Its translation: CASSLVGLAAGYNEQFF.

The chain combines TRBV6-6 with TRBJ1-4, with D possibly being TRBD1 (6 bases). The germline CDR1 and CDR2 sequences are MNHNY and SVGAGI (reference sequence). The germline V and J ends were trimmed by 2 bases and 8 bases, with 18 bases remaining between them. The CDR3 loop spans 16 amino acids. This CDR3 reads CASSYPGGGLGEKLFF. Written as DNA, the CDR3 is TGTGCCAGCAGTTACCCCGGCGGGGGGCTGGGAGAAAAACTGTTTTTT.

The chain carries TRBV5-6 and TRBJ2-7, with TRBD1 identical over 7 bases. This CDR3 spans 15 amino acids. After removal of 4 bases from V and 4 bases from J, the junction contained 11 bases not matched to a gene. Germline V CDR1 and CDR2: SGHDT, YYEEEE. The CDR3 nucleotides are TGTGCCAGCAGCGCGACCGGGACAGAAGATTACGAGCAGTACTTC. This codes for CASSATGTEDYEQYF.